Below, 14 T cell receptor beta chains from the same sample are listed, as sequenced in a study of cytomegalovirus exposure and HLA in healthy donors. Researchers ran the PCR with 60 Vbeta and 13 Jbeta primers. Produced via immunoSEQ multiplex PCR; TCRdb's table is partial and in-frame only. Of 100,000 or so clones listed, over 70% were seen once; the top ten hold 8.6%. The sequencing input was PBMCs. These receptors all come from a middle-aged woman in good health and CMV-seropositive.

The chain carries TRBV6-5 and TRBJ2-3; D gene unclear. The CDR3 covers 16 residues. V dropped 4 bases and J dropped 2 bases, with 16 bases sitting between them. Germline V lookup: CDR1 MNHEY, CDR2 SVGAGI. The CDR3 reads CASSSQTTFATDTQYF. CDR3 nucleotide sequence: TGTGCCAGCAGTTCACAGACCACCTTCGCCACAGATACGCAGTATTTT.

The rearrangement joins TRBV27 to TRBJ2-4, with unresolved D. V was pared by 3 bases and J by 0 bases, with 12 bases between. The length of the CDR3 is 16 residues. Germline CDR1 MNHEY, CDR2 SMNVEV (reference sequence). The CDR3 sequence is CASSFWALLAKNIQYF. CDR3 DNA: TGTGCCAGCAGTTTTTGGGCTCTCCTAGCCAAAAACATTCAGTACTTC.

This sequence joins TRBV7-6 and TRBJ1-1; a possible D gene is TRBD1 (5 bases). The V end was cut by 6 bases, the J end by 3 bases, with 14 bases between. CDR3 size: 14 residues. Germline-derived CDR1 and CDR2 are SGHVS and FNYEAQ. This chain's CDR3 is CASRGGTGDTEAFF. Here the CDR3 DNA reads TGTGCCAGCAGGGGAGGGACGGGGGACACTGAAGCTTTCTTT.

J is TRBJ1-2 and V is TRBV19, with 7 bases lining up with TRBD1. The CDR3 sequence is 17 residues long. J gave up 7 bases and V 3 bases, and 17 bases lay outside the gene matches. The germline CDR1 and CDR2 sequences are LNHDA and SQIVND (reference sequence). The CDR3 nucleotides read TGTGCCAGTAGTATTGTACCGACAGGGCCCTTAATCGGTGGCTACACCTTC. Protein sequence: CASSIVPTGPLIGGYTF.

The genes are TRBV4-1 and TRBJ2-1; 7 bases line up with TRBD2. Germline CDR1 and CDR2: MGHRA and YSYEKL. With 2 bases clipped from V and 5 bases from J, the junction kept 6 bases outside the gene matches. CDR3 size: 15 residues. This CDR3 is CASSQSSSGNNEQFF. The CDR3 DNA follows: TGCGCCAGCAGCCAATCTTCTAGCGGAAACAATGAGCAGTTCTTC.

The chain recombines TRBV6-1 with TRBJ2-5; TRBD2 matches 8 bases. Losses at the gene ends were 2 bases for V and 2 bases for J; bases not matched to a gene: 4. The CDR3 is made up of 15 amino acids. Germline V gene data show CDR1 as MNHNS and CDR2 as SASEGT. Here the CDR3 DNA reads TGTGCCAGCAGTGAACCGGGGGGGTTTCAAGAGACCCAGTACTTC. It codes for CASSEPGGFQETQYF.

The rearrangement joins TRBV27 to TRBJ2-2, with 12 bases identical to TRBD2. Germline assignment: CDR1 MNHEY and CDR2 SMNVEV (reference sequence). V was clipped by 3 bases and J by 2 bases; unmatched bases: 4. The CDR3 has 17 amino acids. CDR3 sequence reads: CASSFRLAGENTGELFF. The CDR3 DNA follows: TGTGCCAGCAGTTTTCGACTAGCGGGGGAAAACACCGGGGAGCTGTTTTTT.

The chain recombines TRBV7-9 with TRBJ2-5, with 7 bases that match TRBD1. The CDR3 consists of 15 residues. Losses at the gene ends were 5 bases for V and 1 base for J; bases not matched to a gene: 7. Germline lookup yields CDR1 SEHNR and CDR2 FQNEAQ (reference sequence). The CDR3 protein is CASSIYGQVQETQYF. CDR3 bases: TGTGCCAGCAGCATATATGGACAGGTCCAAGAGACCCAGTACTTC.

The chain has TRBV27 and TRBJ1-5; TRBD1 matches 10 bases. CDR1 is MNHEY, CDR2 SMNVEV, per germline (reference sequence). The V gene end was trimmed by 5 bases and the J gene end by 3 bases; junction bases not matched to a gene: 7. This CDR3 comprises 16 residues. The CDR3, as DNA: TGTGCCAGCAGTCCTGGGACAGGGGTCCTCAATCAGCCCCAGCATTTT. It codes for CASSPGTGVLNQPQHF.

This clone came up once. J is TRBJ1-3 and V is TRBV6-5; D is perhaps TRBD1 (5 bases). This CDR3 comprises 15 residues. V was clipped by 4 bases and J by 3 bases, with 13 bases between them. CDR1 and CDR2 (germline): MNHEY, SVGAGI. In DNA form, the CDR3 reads TGTGCCAGCAGTTCGTACGGGGGGGGTGGAAACACCATATATTTT. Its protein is CASSSYGGGGNTIYF.

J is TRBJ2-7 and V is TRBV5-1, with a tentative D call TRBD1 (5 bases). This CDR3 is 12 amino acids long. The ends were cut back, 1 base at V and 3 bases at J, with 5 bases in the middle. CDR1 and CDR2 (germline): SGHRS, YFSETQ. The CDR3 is CASSLRGYEQYF. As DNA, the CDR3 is TGCGCCAGCAGCTTGAGGGGCTACGAGCAGTACTTC.

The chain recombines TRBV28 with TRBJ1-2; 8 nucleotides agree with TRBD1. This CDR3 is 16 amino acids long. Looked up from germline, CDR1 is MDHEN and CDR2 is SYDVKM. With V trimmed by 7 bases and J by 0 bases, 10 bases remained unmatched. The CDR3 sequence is CASTLAGGTANYGYTF. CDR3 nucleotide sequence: TGTGCCAGCACCCTAGCAGGGGGCACAGCTAACTATGGCTACACCTTC.

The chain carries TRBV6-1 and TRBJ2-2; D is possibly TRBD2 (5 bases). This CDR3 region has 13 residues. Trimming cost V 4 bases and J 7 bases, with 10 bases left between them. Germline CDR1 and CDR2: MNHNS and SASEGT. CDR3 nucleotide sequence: TGTGCCAGCAGTGCCGAACTAGGCGGGGAGCTGTTTTTT. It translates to CASSAELGGELFF.

CDR3 DNA: TGCGCCAGCAGCCAACGAGTTTCTGGGGCCAACGTCCTGACTTTC. Its translation: CASSQRVSGANVLTF. This chain joins TRBV4-1 and TRBJ2-6; D remains unclear. The germline V gene has CDR1 MGHRA and CDR2 YSYEKL. The CDR3 has 15 residues. Trimming removed 2 bases from V and 1 base from J, with 6 bases in between.